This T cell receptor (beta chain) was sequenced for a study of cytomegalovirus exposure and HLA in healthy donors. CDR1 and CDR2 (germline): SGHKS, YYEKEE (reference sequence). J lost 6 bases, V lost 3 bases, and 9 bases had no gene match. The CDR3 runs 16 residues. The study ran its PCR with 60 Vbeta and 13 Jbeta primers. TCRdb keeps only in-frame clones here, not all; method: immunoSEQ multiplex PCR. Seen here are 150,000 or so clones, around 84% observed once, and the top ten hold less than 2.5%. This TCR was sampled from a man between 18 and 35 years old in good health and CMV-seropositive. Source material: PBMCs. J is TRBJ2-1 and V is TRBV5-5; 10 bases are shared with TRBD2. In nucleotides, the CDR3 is TGTGCCAGCAGCTGGGCTACTAGCGGGGCGATCAATGAGCAGTTCTTC. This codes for CASSWATSGAINEQFF.